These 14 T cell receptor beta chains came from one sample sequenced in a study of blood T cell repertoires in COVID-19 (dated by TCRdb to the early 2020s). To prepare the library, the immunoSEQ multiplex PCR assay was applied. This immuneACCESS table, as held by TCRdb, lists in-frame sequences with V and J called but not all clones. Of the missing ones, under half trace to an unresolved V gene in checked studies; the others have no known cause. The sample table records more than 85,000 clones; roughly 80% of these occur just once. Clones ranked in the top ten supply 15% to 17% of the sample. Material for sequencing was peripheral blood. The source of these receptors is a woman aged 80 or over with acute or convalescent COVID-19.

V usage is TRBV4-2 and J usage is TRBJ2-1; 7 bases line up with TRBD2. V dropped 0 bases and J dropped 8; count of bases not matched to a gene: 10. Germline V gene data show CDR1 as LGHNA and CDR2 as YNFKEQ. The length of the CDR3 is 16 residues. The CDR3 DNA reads TGTGCCAGCAGCCAAGATCTCGCGGGAGCTTTATATGAGCAGTTCTTC. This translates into CASSQDLAGALYEQFF.

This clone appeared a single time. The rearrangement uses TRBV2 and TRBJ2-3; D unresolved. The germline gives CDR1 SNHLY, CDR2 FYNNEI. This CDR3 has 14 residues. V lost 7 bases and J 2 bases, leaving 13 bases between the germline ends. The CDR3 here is CASTFGPFTDTQYF. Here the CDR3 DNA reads TGTGCCAGCACCTTTGGGCCCTTCACAGATACGCAGTATTTT.

Here the CDR3 reads CASSPGRAPYNEQFF. CDR3 DNA sequence: TGTGCCAGCAGCCCGGGCAGGGCACCTTACAATGAGCAGTTCTTC. V is TRBV3-1 (or the pseudogene TRBV3-2) and J is TRBJ2-1; tentatively, D is TRBD1 (5 bases). CDR3 size: 15 residues. The ends were cut back, 4 bases at V and 4 bases at J, with 14 bases in the middle. Germline CDR1 is LGHDT and CDR2 is YNNKEL (reference sequence).

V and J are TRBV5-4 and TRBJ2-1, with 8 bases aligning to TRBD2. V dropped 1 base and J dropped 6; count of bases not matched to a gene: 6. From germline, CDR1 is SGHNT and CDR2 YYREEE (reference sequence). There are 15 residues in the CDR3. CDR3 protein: CASSLKSGGSNEQFF. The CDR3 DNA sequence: TGTGCCAGCAGCTTGAAGTCGGGAGGGTCCAATGAGCAGTTCTTC.

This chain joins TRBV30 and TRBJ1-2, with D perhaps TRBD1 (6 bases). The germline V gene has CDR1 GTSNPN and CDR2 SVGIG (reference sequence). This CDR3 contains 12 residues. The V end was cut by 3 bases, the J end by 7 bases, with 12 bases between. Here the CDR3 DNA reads TGTGCCTGGAGACAGGGAAAGGGTGGCTACACCTTC. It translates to CAWRQGKGGYTF.

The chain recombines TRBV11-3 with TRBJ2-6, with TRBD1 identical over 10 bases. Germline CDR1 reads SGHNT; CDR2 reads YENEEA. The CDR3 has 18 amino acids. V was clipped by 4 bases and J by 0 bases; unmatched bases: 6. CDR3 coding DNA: TGTGCCAGCAGCTCACGGACAGGGGGATTCTCTGGGGCCAACGTCCTGACTTTC. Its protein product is CASSSRTGGFSGANVLTF. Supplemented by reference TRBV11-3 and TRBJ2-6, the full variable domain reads EAGVVQSPRYKIIEKKQPVAFWCNPISGHNTLYWYLQNLGQGPELLIRYENEEAVDDSQLPKDRFSAERLKGVDSTLKIQPAELGDSAVYLCASSSRTGGFSGANVLTFGAGSRLTVL.

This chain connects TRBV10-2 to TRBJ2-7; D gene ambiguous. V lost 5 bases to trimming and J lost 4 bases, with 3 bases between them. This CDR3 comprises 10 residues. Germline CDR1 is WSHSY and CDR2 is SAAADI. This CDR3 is CASSRYEQYF. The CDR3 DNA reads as TGCGCCAGCAGTCGTTACGAGCAGTACTTC.

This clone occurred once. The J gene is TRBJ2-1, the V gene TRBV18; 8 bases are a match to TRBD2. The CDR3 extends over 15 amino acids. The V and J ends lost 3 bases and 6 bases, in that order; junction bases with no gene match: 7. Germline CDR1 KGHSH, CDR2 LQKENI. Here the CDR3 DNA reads TGTGCCAGCTCACCCCGGGGGGGAGTTTTCAATGAGCAGTTCTTC. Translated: CASSPRGGVFNEQFF.

The CDR3 coding sequence is TGTGCCAGTAGTACCCGGACTAGCGGGACACCATGGACCCAGTACTTC. Encoded protein: CASSTRTSGTPWTQYF. The genes are TRBV19 and TRBJ2-5; 12 bases are shared with TRBD2. This CDR3 has 16 amino acids. J lost 7 bases, V lost 4 bases, and 10 bases had no gene match. Germline V gene data show CDR1 as LNHDA and CDR2 as SQIVND (reference sequence).

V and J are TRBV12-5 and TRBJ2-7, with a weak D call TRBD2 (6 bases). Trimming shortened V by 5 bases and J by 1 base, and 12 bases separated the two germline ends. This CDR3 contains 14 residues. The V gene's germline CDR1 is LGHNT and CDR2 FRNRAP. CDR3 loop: CASGPRGGSYEQYF. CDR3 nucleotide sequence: TGTGCTAGTGGTCCTCGTGGGGGGTCCTACGAGCAGTACTTC.

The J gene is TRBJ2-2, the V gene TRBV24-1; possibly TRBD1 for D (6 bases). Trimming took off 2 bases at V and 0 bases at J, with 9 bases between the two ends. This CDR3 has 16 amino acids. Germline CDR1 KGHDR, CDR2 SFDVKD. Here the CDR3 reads CATSDYRESNTGELFF. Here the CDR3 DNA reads TGTGCCACCAGTGATTACAGGGAGTCGAACACCGGGGAGCTGTTTTTT.

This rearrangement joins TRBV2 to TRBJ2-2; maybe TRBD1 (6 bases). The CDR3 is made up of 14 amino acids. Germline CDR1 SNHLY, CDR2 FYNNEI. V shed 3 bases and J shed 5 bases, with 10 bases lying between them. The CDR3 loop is CASSDRGGTGELFF. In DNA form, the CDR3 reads TGTGCCAGCAGTGACAGGGGCGGAACCGGGGAGCTGTTTTTT. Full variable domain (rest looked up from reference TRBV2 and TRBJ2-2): EPEVTQTPSHQVTQMGQEVILRCVPISNHLYFYWYRQILGQKVEFLVSFYNNEISEKSEIFDDQFSVERPDGSNFTLKIRSTKLEDSAMYFCASSDRGGTGELFFGEGSRLTVL.

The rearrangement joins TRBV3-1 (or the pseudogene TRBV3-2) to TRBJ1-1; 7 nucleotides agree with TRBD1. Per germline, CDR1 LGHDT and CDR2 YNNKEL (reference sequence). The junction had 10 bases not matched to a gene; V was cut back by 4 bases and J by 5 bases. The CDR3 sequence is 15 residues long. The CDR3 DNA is TGTGCCAGCAGCCGAAAATCAGGGGGAGAGACTGAAGCTTTCTTT. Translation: CASSRKSGGETEAFF.

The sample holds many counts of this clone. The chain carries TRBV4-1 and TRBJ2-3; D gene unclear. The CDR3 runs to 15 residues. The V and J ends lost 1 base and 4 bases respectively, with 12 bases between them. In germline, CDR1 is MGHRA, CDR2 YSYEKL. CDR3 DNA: TGCGCCAGCAGCCAAGGTGTCGAGGCCTCAGATACGCAGTATTTT. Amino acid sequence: CASSQGVEASDTQYF.